What follows are 7 T cell receptor beta chains derived from one specimen sequenced in a study of T cell repertoires in cytomegalovirus infection. These receptors lack a known antigen. Using its own MiXCR run on the reads, TCRdb lists one record per CDR3 protein. The data show 150,000 or so distinct CDR3 sequences, around 30% seen once. Here the sequenced sample was CD8+ T cells from cultured PBMCs, taken from culture after CMV antigen stimulation. The source of these receptors is a human donor in good health (CMV status not recorded). Some clones in this sample may be carry-over from other donors' samples.

This clonotype was seen ten or more times. The rearrangement uses TRBV20-1 and TRBJ2-2; D not certain. Per germline, CDR1 DFQATT and CDR2 SNEGSKA (reference sequence). There are 14 residues in the CDR3. V was pared by 3 bases and J by 6 bases, with 14 bases between. CDR3 sequence: CSASSPLKSGELFF. The CDR3 coding sequence is TGCAGTGCTAGTAGCCCCCTTAAGTCCGGGGAGCTGTTTTTT.

This clonotype occurred once. The chain combines TRBV12-3 or TRBV12-4 with TRBJ1-1; TRBD1 matches at 12 bases. The CDR3 length is 14 residues. V lost 8 bases, J lost 11 bases, and 12 bases stayed unmatched. In DNA, the CDR3 is TGTGCCAGCGCCATAGGGGGGGACAGGGGGCACGCTTTCTTT. It is translated as CASAIGGDRGHAFF.

A few counts support this clonotype. This rearrangement joins TRBV19 to TRBJ2-1; D gene ambiguous. The germline V and J ends were trimmed by 3 bases and 6 bases, with 12 bases remaining between them. The CDR3 runs 14 residues. The germline gives CDR1 LNHDA, CDR2 SQIVND (reference sequence). In DNA, the CDR3 is TGTGCCAGTAGTATCGGACCCTTCGGCAATGAGCAGTTCTTC. It is translated as CASSIGPFGNEQFF.

This clonotype was counted many times. The chain employs TRBV2 and TRBJ2-6; D uncertain. Germline CDR1 is SNHLY and CDR2 is FYNNEI. Trimming removed 1 base at V and 1 base at J, with 5 bases between. The CDR3 has 15 amino acids. The CDR3 coding sequence is TGTGCCAGCAGTGAAGGCGGATCTGGGGCCAACGTCCTGACTTTC. Protein product: CASSEGGSGANVLTF.

This chain uses TRBV20-1 with TRBJ2-5; D is unclear. CDR1 DFQATT and CDR2 SNEGSKA come from the germline V gene (reference sequence). V gave up 6 bases and J gave up 2 bases, with 10 bases separating them. The length of the CDR3 is 12 residues. CDR3 loop: CSAQGRQETQYF. In DNA, the CDR3 is TGCAGTGCCCAAGGGCGTCAAGAGACCCAGTACTTC.

This clonotype has more than one count but fewer than ten. The chain joins TRBV27 to TRBJ2-6; 7 positions agree with TRBD2. Germline CDR1 MNHEY, CDR2 SMNVEV (reference sequence). J lost 1 base, V lost 4 bases, and 4 bases had no gene match. The CDR3 has 16 amino acids. The CDR3, as DNA: TGTGCCAGCAGTTCAGGGCGGGGGTCTGGGGCCAACGTCCTGACTTTC. Protein sequence: CASSSGRGSGANVLTF. The full variable domain, rest sourced from reference TRBV27 and TRBJ2-6, is EAQVTQNPRYLITVTGKKLTVTCSQNMNHEYMSWYRQDPGLGLRQIYYSMNVEVTDKGDVPEGYKVSRKEKRNFPLILESPSPNQTSLYFCASSSGRGSGANVLTFGAGSRLTVL.

This chain links TRBV18 with TRBJ1-1; 7 positions match TRBD1. The CDR3 covers 16 residues. The germline V gene has CDR1 KGHSH and CDR2 LQKENI. With 1 base clipped from V and 4 bases from J, the junction kept 9 bases outside the gene matches. The CDR3 sequence is CASSPLGADRATEAFF. As DNA, the CDR3 is TGTGCCAGCTCACCACTGGGGGCCGACAGGGCCACTGAAGCTTTCTTT.